This T cell receptor (beta chain) was captured by sequencing in a study of spatial heterogeneity in lung cancer. The study's findings and limits: Counts of expanded alpha and beta TCRs within tumors tracked the tumor nonsynonymous mutation count.

This CDR3 contains 14 residues. The ends lost 4 bases at V and 6 bases at J; junction bases unmatched: 5. Germline CDR1 reads SGHRS; CDR2 reads YFSETQ. This clonotype was found many times. The antigen remains undetermined. Stated time point: sample taken at primary tumor resection. TCRdb used MiXCR to reprocess the 5' RACE reads, holding one entry per CDR3 protein. The sample lists 15,000 to 20,000 distinct CDR3 sequences, roughly 7.3% occurring once. V gene TRBV5-1 combines with J gene TRBJ2-2; 8 bases line up with TRBD2. This TCR derives from a female donor with early-stage non-small cell lung cancer. Specimen: lung tumor tissue, collected at surgery. The CDR3 region is CASSPGGASGELFF. CDR3 nucleotides: TGCGCCAGCAGCCCCGGGGGGGCCTCCGGGGAGCTGTTTTTT.